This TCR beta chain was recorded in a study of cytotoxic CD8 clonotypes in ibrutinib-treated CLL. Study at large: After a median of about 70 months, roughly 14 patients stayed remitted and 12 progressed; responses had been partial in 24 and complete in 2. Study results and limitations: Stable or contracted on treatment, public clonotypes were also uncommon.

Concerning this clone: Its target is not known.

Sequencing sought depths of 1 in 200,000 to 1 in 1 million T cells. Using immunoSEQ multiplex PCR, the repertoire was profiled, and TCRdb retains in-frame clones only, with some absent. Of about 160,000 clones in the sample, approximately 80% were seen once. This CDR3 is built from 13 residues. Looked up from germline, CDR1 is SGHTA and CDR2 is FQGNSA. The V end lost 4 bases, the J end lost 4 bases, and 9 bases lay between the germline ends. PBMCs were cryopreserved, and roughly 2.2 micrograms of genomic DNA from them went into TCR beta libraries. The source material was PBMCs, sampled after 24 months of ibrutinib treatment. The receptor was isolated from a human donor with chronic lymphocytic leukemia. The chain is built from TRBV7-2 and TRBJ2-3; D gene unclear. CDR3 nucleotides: TGTGCCAGCAGCTACCTAGGCTCAGATACGCAGTATTTT. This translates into CASSYLGSDTQYF.